This T cell receptor (beta chain) was observed in a study of blood T cell repertoires in COVID-19. Study as a whole: Specimens from acute and convalescent COVID-19 originated in the United States, Italy and Spain. PBMCs, B-cell-depleted T cells, or T cells provided the cDNA or gDNA that made up the material.

The V gene's germline CDR1 is MNHEY and CDR2 SVGEGT. V shed 2 bases and J 3 bases; nucleotides not matched to a gene: 1. The CDR3 loop spans 14 amino acids. Study processing details: Reference gene primers were amplified, and this amplification served to estimate nucleated cell counts. Repertoires were generated with immunoSEQ multiplex PCR, while TCRdb's copy carries only in-frame clones and drops some. V, J and clone size are those of that table, while D and trimming were read from the DNA. The sample has about 330,000 clones, roughly 87% seen once. This clone was seen a handful of times. Recruited during active infection, patients (from Seattle) were subsequently followed longitudinally.

The specimen was peripheral blood. The chain couples TRBV6-2 or TRBV6-3 to TRBJ1-2; 9 positions match TRBD1. The clonotype originates from a man aged 30 to 39 with COVID-19, enrolled during active disease. CDR3 sequence reads: CASSYDRGDYGYTF. DNA of the CDR3: TGTGCCAGCAGTTACGACAGGGGGGACTATGGCTACACCTTC.